This T cell receptor (beta chain) was documented in a study of cytomegalovirus exposure and HLA in healthy donors. General observations from the study: Earlier analysis looked at TCR beta V segments, and most were productive about 87% or about 30% of the time. According to a later analysis, most TCR beta chains associated with CMV appeared HLA-restricted. With DRB1 most and HLA-C fewest, TCR association rates differed between HLA loci in a later analysis. In a later analysis, at a false discovery rate of 0.05, approximately 16,000 TCR beta sequences were associated with HLA alleles.

Vbeta (60) and Jbeta (13) primers were used in the PCR. Sequencing was performed with immunoSEQ multiplex PCR; in TCRdb, only in-frame clones are kept and a portion is missing. The sample includes about 150,000 clones, more than 60% of them seen just once. V lost 0 bases, J lost 0 bases, and 11 bases lay in between. Germline V gene lookup returns CDR1 ENHRY and CDR2 SYGVKD. The CDR3 is 16 amino acids. Concerning this clone itself: Antigen specificity is unknown.

The sequencing sample was made of PBMCs. The receptor was derived from a woman aged 60 to 75 in good health and CMV-seronegative. The V call is TRBV10-3, the J call TRBJ2-5; a possible D gene is TRBD1 (5 bases). CDR3 in DNA: TGTGCCATCAGTGAGTCCAAAGGGGTGTACCAAGAGACCCAGTACTTC. Translation gives CAISESKGVYQETQYF.